The 22 T cell receptor beta chains below were found in one sample sequenced in a study of shared clonotypes between healthy human individuals. The method was immunoSEQ multiplex PCR; TCRdb's version includes in-frame clones alone and lacks a portion of them. The table records a few hundred thousand clones, 87% of them present only once. Sequences were obtained from memory CD8+ T cells sorted from blood. Described subset: CD45RO+ cells pooled with CCR7-negative TemRA cells. All receptors derive from a man aged 18 to 29 in good health.

V gene TRBV6-5 combines with J gene TRBJ2-1; the D gene is possibly TRBD1 (6 bases). V lost 7 bases to trimming and J lost 2 bases, with 12 bases between them. The CDR3 is made up of 14 amino acids. Germline values: CDR1 MNHEY, CDR2 SVGAGI. CDR3: CASTGQNPYNEQFF. Written as DNA, the CDR3 is TGTGCCAGCACCGGACAGAATCCCTACAATGAGCAGTTCTTC.

This chain uses TRBV11-2 with TRBJ1-1; TRBD1 is a possible D gene (5 bases). The CDR3 extends over 16 amino acids. Trimming shortened V by 5 bases and J by 2 bases, and 18 bases separated the two germline ends. CDR1 and CDR2 (germline): SGHAT, FQNNGV. This CDR3 reads CASSPSGQGANTEAFF. Here the CDR3 DNA reads TGTGCCAGCAGCCCCTCTGGCCAGGGCGCAAACACTGAAGCTTTCTTT.

The rearrangement uses TRBV9 and TRBJ2-1; 7 bases align to TRBD1. V dropped 2 bases and J dropped 2; count of bases not matched to a gene: 10. Germline V gene data show CDR1 as SGDLS and CDR2 as YYNGEE. This CDR3 region has 17 residues. The CDR3 nucleotides read TGTGCCAGCAGCGTCCTCGGACAGGTAGGAACCTACAATGAGCAGTTCTTC. Protein sequence: CASSVLGQVGTYNEQFF.

This chain links TRBV2 with TRBJ1-6; 8 bases line up with TRBD1. Germline V gives CDR1 SNHLY, CDR2 FYNNEI. The CDR3 is 18 amino acids. With V trimmed by 5 bases and J by 0 bases, 9 bases remained unmatched. CDR3 amino acids: CASSQTGGPVSYNSPLHF. CDR3 nucleotide sequence: TGTGCCAGCAGTCAAACAGGGGGGCCCGTCTCCTATAATTCACCCCTCCACTTT.

V and J are TRBV5-6 and TRBJ2-1; 9 bases line up with TRBD2. The V gene's germline CDR1 is SGHDT and CDR2 YYEEEE. The CDR3 runs 16 residues. V lost 5 bases, J lost 4 bases, and 10 bases stayed unmatched. The CDR3 here is CASSGASGDLYNEQFF. CDR3 bases: TGTGCCAGCAGTGGGGCTAGCGGGGACCTGTACAATGAGCAGTTCTTC.

The CDR3 bases are TGTGCCAGCAGTGAAGCGTGGGGGTATGGCTACACCTTC. This codes for CASSEAWGYGYTF. The chain links TRBV6-1 to TRBJ1-2, with D possibly TRBD1 on 5 matching bases. Looked up from germline, CDR1 is MNHNS and CDR2 is SASEGT. V was pared by 0 bases and J by 5 bases, with 7 bases between. This CDR3 is built from 13 residues.

The chain combines TRBV2 with TRBJ1-1, with D perhaps matching TRBD1 (5 bases). This CDR3 has 14 amino acids. The germline V gene encodes CDR1 SNHLY and CDR2 FYNNEI. Between the trimmed V and J ends, which lost 2 bases and 4 bases, there was a span of 11 bases. For the CDR3, the DNA is TGTGCCAGCAGTGAATGGGGCGGAGGCACTGAAGCTTTCTTT. Amino acids: CASSEWGGGTEAFF.

This chain connects TRBV9 to TRBJ2-5, with 12 bases identical to TRBD1. Germline CDR1 SGDLS, CDR2 YYNGEE. The CDR3 consists of 18 residues. The J segment lost 2 bases and the V segment lost 1 base, leaving 9 bases of the junction unmatched. Here the CDR3 DNA reads TGTGCCAGCAGCGTACCCGGGACAGGGGGCCCGCAACAAGAGACCCAGTACTTC. Translating gives CASSVPGTGGPQQETQYF.

The genes are TRBV18 and TRBJ2-1; 7 nucleotides agree with TRBD1. CDR1 and CDR2 (germline): KGHSH, LQKENI. This CDR3 region has 17 residues. After removal of 6 bases from V and 0 bases from J, the junction contained 11 bases not matched to a gene. CDR3 sequence reads: CASSPNRGSSSYNEQFF. The CDR3 nucleotides read TGTGCCAGCTCCCCGAACAGGGGCTCTAGCTCCTACAATGAGCAGTTCTTC. Complete variable domain (other parts from reference TRBV18 and TRBJ2-1): NAGVMQNPRHLVRRRGQEARLRCSPMKGHSHVYWYRQLPEEGLKFMVYLQKENIIDESGMPKERFSAEFPKEGPSILRIQQVVRGDSAAYFCASSPNRGSSSYNEQFFGPGTRLTVL.

As DNA, the CDR3 is TGTGCCACCAGCAGAGAGAACTCCTGGGGGGAGACCCAGTACTTC. Amino acids: CATSRENSWGETQYF. The chain uses TRBV15 and TRBJ2-5, with D tentatively TRBD1 or TRBD2 (5 bases each). Trimming shortened V by 0 bases and J by 5 bases, and 13 bases separated the two germline ends. Germline loops: CDR1 LNHNV, CDR2 YYDKDF (reference sequence). The CDR3 runs to 15 residues. Based on the CDR3 plus reference TRBV15 and TRBJ2-5, the full variable domain is DAMVIQNPRYQVTQFGKPVTLSCSQTLNHNVMYWYQQKSSQAPKLLFHYYDKDFNNEADTPDNFQSRRPNTSFCFLDIRSPGLGDTAMYLCATSRENSWGETQYFGPGTRLLVL.

This clone has only one observation. V and J are TRBV10-2 and TRBJ2-7, with 10 bases identical to TRBD2. Germline V CDR1 and CDR2: WSHSY, SAAADI. Germline trimming cut 6 bases from V and 2 bases from J; bases unmatched to any gene: 7. The CDR3 totals 15 residues. The CDR3 DNA reads as TGCGCCAGCAGCTTCCAGCGGGAGGGCCCCTACGAGCAGTACTTC. Translating it yields CASSFQREGPYEQYF.

This chain links TRBV10-3 with TRBJ2-3; tentatively, D is TRBD2 (6 bases). Trimming pared 3 bases from V and 0 bases from J, leaving 10 bases between. Looked up from germline, CDR1 is ENHRY and CDR2 is SYGVKD. The CDR3 extends over 15 amino acids. The CDR3 region is CAISDSGRSTDTQYF. CDR3 nucleotide sequence: TGTGCCATCAGTGATAGCGGAAGAAGCACAGATACGCAGTATTTT.

This chain's CDR3 is CASSLIGSQETQYF. The CDR3, as DNA: TGTGCCAGCAGCTTAATAGGTAGCCAAGAGACCCAGTACTTC. The chain combines TRBV11-2 with TRBJ2-5; unclear D gene. The V gene's germline CDR1 is SGHAT and CDR2 FQNNGV. The CDR3 sequence is 14 residues long. The germline V and J ends were trimmed by 2 bases and 1 base, with 8 bases remaining between them. Full variable domain (remainder filled in from reference TRBV11-2 and TRBJ2-5): EAGVAQSPRYKIIEKRQSVAFWCNPISGHATLYWYQQILGQGPKLLIQFQNNGVVDDSQLPKDRFSAERLKGVDSTLKIQPAKLEDSAVYLCASSLIGSQETQYFGPGTRLLVL.

The table lists this clone with a count of one. The J gene is TRBJ2-7, the V gene TRBV5-1, with 7 bases aligning to TRBD1. Germline lookup yields CDR1 SGHRS and CDR2 YFSETQ. V shed 1 base, J shed 6 bases, and the junction held 13 bases outside the gene matches. The CDR3 extends over 16 amino acids. CDR3 bases: TGCGCCAGCAGCTTGCCCTGTCACAGGGGTCTCTGCGAGCAGTACTTC. It codes for CASSLPCHRGLCEQYF. The variable domain in full, completed from reference TRBV5-1 and TRBJ2-7, reads KAGVTQTPRYLIKTRGQQVTLSCSPISGHRSVSWYQQTPGQGLQFLFEYFSETQRNKGNFPGRFSGRQFSNSRSEMNVSTLELGDSALYLCASSLPCHRGLCEQYFGPGTRLTVT.

V is TRBV29-1 and J is TRBJ2-5; a possible D gene is TRBD1 (5 bases). The CDR3 contains 12 residues. V was clipped by 4 bases and J by 0 bases, with 6 bases between them. The germline gives CDR1 SQVTM, CDR2 ANQGSEA. In DNA form, the CDR3 reads TGCAGCGTTGCGGACAACCAAGAGACCCAGTACTTC. Amino acids: CSVADNQETQYF.

The CDR3 coding sequence is TGTGCCAGCAGCCAGTTAGCGGGGGGGCACTCTGATACGCAGTATTTT. This codes for CASSQLAGGHSDTQYF. This sequence joins TRBV4-2 and TRBJ2-3, with 11 bases matching TRBD2. The V segment lost 3 bases and the J segment 6 bases; nucleotides outside the gene matches: 8. CDR1 is LGHNA and CDR2 is YNFKEQ in the germline V gene. The CDR3 runs to 16 residues.

This chain connects TRBV5-4 to TRBJ2-1; 8 positions match TRBD1. J gave up 6 bases and V 6 bases, and 11 bases lay outside the gene matches. The CDR3 loop spans 15 amino acids. Germline assignment: CDR1 SGHNT and CDR2 YYREEE (reference sequence). Here the CDR3 DNA reads TGTGCCAGCAACTTACCGGGACAGGAGGGCAATGAGCAGTTCTTC. This translates into CASNLPGQEGNEQFF.

The V call is TRBV15, the J call TRBJ2-7; D unclear. CDR1 is LNHNV, CDR2 YYDKDF, per germline (reference sequence). The CDR3 consists of 13 residues. Trimming removed 6 bases from V and 6 bases from J, with 15 bases in between. The CDR3 DNA follows: TGTGCCACCAGTCTCAACCTGGGCTTCGAGCAGTACTTC. It specifies CATSLNLGFEQYF.

This clone was found once. The chain is built from TRBV7-9 and TRBJ2-1; 9 bases map to TRBD2. With 4 bases clipped from V and 9 bases from J, the junction kept 10 bases outside the gene matches. The CDR3 contains 15 residues. Germline V lookup: CDR1 SEHNR, CDR2 FQNEAQ (reference sequence). CDR3 nucleotide sequence: TGTGCCAGCAGCTCGGCTTTAGCGGGAGAAACTGAGCAGTTCTTC. This codes for CASSSALAGETEQFF.

This rearrangement joins TRBV6-6 to TRBJ2-3, with D perhaps TRBD2 (5 bases). There are 15 residues in the CDR3. Germline CDR1 and CDR2: MNHNY and SVGAGI (reference sequence). V was pared by 2 bases and J by 1 base, with 10 bases between. The CDR3 DNA follows: TGTGCCAGCAGTTACCTGGCGGGCGGCACAGATACGCAGTATTTT. This gives the protein CASSYLAGGTDTQYF.

In nucleotides, the CDR3 is TGTGCCAGCAGCTTGATGGGGAATTTCGCTGGAAACACCATATATTTT. This encodes CASSLMGNFAGNTIYF. The genes are TRBV5-6 and TRBJ1-3; D is ambiguous. In germline, CDR1 is SGHDT, CDR2 YYEEEE. The CDR3 spans 16 residues. V shed 1 base and J shed 2 bases, with 13 bases lying between them.

V usage is TRBV4-1 and J usage is TRBJ2-1; 8 nucleotides match TRBD1. Looked up from germline, CDR1 is MGHRA and CDR2 is YSYEKL. This CDR3 is 22 amino acids long. V gave up 7 bases and J gave up 8 bases; unmatched junction bases: 34. The CDR3 region is CASKPGQVLLGVSPPSPDEQFF. In DNA form, the CDR3 reads TGCGCCAGCAAACCGGGACAGGTATTGCTGGGAGTAAGCCCCCCCTCCCCTGATGAGCAGTTCTTC.